The T cell receptor (beta chain) under discussion was sequenced for a study of T cell responses to AZD1222 COVID-19 vaccine. Clones were read by immunoSEQ multiplex PCR, and TCRdb kept only the in-frame ones, dropping some. The table includes 100,000 to 150,000 clones, about 87% detected once. The CDR3 loop spans 13 amino acids. V was clipped by 5 bases and J by 1 base, with 8 bases between them. Germline assignment: CDR1 SGHVS and CDR2 FQNEAQ. The chain employs TRBV7-8 and TRBJ1-1; D call uncertain. The receptor comes from an adult in good health. The material was peripheral blood, obtained on day 0 of AZD1222 vaccination. CDR3 coding DNA: TGTGCCAGCAGCATACACCGGAACACTGAAGCTTTCTTT. Translated, it gives CASSIHRNTEAFF.